These 31 T cell receptor beta chains were all obtained from the same sample, sequenced in a study of blood T cell repertoires in COVID-19. TCRdb's copy holds only in-frame clones and misses some; the assay was immunoSEQ multiplex PCR. The repertoire has 300,000 to 450,000 clones, approximately 87% of them found once; the top ten carry approximately 1.3%. Sequencing was performed on PBMCs or T cells enriched from blood (not recorded which). These receptors originate from a man aged 25 to 45 who had recovered from COVID-19.

The J gene is TRBJ2-3, the V gene TRBV18; 8 bases are shared with TRBD1. The J segment lost 1 base and the V segment lost 0 bases, leaving 9 bases of the junction unmatched. This CDR3 is built from 18 residues. CDR1 is KGHSH, CDR2 LQKENI, per germline. CDR3 DNA: TGTGCCAGCTCACCACCGGGACAGGCCTTACTCCGCACAGATACGCAGTATTTT. Its translation is CASSPPGQALLRTDTQYF.

This sequence joins TRBV12-3 or TRBV12-4 and TRBJ1-1; unclear D gene. The CDR3 sequence is 13 residues long. Trimming cost V 8 bases and J 0 bases, with 10 bases left between them. CDR3 region: CASRAGMNTEAFF. CDR3 coding DNA: TGTGCCAGCCGAGCGGGGATGAACACTGAAGCTTTCTTT.

J is TRBJ2-7 and V is TRBV19, with TRBD2 as a possible D gene (6 bases). The CDR3 consists of 12 residues. Trimming took off 9 bases at V and 0 bases at J, with 9 bases between the two ends. CDR1 is LNHDA, CDR2 SQIVND, per germline (reference sequence). The CDR3 DNA is TGTGCCAGCTCGGGACTCTCCTACGAGCAGTACTTC. It specifies CASSGLSYEQYF. The variable domain in full, completed from reference TRBV19 and TRBJ2-7, reads DGGITQSPKYLFRKEGQNVTLSCEQNLNHDAMYWYRQDPGQGLRLIYYSQIVNDFQKGDIAEGYSVSREKKESFPLTVTSAQKNPTAFYLCASSGLSYEQYFGPGTRLTVT.

The rearrangement links TRBV7-9 to TRBJ1-1, with 8 positions matching TRBD1. The CDR3 has 13 residues. Trimming took 1 base from V and 7 from J; bases not matched to a gene: 2. Germline V gene lookup returns CDR1 SEHNR and CDR2 FQNEAQ (reference sequence). The CDR3 reads CASSLVQGVEAFF. As DNA, the CDR3 is TGTGCCAGCAGCTTAGTACAGGGGGTTGAAGCTTTCTTT.

This clone has just one count. This chain connects TRBV7-2 to TRBJ1-6, with D unclear. CDR3 length: 13 amino acids. The V end lost 4 bases, the J end lost 7 bases, and 8 bases lay between the germline ends. CDR1 and CDR2 from the germline V gene are SGHTA and FQGNSA. The CDR3 loop is CASSSNGNSPLHF. The CDR3 DNA reads as TGTGCCAGCAGCTCGAACGGGAATTCACCCCTCCACTTT. Full variable domain (remainder filled in from reference TRBV7-2 and TRBJ1-6): GAGVSQSPSNKVTEKGKDVELRCDPISGHTALYWYRQSLGQGLEFLIYFQGNSAPDKSGLPSDRFSAERTGGSVSTLTIQRTQQEDSAVYLCASSSNGNSPLHFGNGTRLTVT.

This clone was seen just once. The chain's CDR3 is CALPGGPGGYTF. The CDR3 region has the DNA TGTGCCTTACCCGGGGGGCCGGGCGGCTACACCTTC. The chain employs TRBV30 and TRBJ1-2, with D possibly being TRBD1 (6 bases). CDR1 is GTSNPN, CDR2 SVGIG, per germline (reference sequence). V was clipped by 7 bases and J by 8 bases, with 17 bases between them. This CDR3 has 12 residues. Drawing the rest from reference TRBV30 and TRBJ1-2, the complete variable domain is SQTIHQWPATLVQPVGSPLSLECTVEGTSNPNLYWYRQAAGRGLQLLFYSVGIGQISSEVPQNLSASRPQDRQFILSSKKLLLSDSGFYLCALPGGPGGYTFGSGTRLTVV.

The chain recombines TRBV6-5 with TRBJ2-3, with 8 nucleotides matching TRBD2. The CDR3 consists of 13 residues. Per germline, CDR1 MNHEY and CDR2 SVGAGI. V lost 6 bases, J lost 4 bases, and 3 bases stayed unmatched. CDR3 sequence: CASRGLVADTQYF. The CDR3 bases are TGTGCCAGCAGGGGACTAGTTGCAGATACGCAGTATTTT.

V is TRBV30 and J is TRBJ1-2; 9 nucleotides align to TRBD1. The CDR3 has 14 amino acids. The V gene end was trimmed by 0 bases and the J gene end by 7 bases; junction bases not matched to a gene: 6. Germline lookup yields CDR1 GTSNPN and CDR2 SVGIG (reference sequence). The CDR3 spells CAWSVGQGYGGYTF. CDR3 nucleotides: TGTGCCTGGAGTGTGGGACAGGGATACGGTGGCTACACCTTC.

A few counts support this clone. Additional DNA sequences in this sample encode the identical CDR3. The chain has TRBV9 and TRBJ1-1; the match to TRBD1 covers 7 bases. The germline V gene encodes CDR1 SGDLS and CDR2 YYNGEE. The CDR3 runs to 13 residues. V was clipped by 2 bases and J by 5 bases; unmatched bases: 3. The CDR3 sequence: CASSVGTATEAFF. The CDR3 DNA is TGTGCCAGCAGCGTTGGGACAGCTACTGAAGCTTTCTTT.

The rearrangement uses TRBV2 and TRBJ1-4; TRBD1 aligns across 7 bases. CDR3 size: 13 residues. J gave up 4 bases and V 6 bases, and 2 bases lay outside the gene matches. Germline V gene data show CDR1 as SNHLY and CDR2 as FYNNEI. CDR3 sequence reads: CASSRDSNEKLFF. The CDR3 nucleotides are TGTGCCAGCAGCCGGGACAGTAATGAAAAACTGTTTTTT.

The CDR3 region is CASIGRGQPQHF. DNA for the CDR3: TGTGCCAGCATCGGAAGGGGTCAGCCCCAGCATTTT. The J gene is TRBJ1-5, the V gene TRBV21-1; the D call TRBD1 from the table was never checked on the DNA. TRBV21-1 is a listed pseudogene. The CDR3 runs to 12 residues.

The CDR3 region has the DNA TGTGCCGGCTCCAGCTCCTATAATTCACCCCTCCACTTT. Translating gives CAGSSSYNSPLHF. The chain is built from TRBV30 and TRBJ1-6, with D unresolved. V was trimmed by 8 bases and J by 0 bases, leaving 8 bases between them. Germline V gene sequence: CDR1 GTSNPN, CDR2 SVGIG (reference sequence). The CDR3 length is 13 residues.

The chain has TRBV5-1 and TRBJ1-2; 7 nucleotides match TRBD1. The CDR3 has 16 residues. V was pared by 2 bases and J by 3 bases, with 10 bases of the junction left unmatched. Looked up from germline, CDR1 is SGHRS and CDR2 is YFSETQ. The CDR3 bases are TGCGCCAGCAGCTTACGTCGAGGGGACAGCGACTATGGCTACACCTTC. Protein product: CASSLRRGDSDYGYTF.

This chain joins TRBV7-8 and TRBJ2-7; 8 bases are shared with TRBD2. J gave up 0 bases and V 6 bases, and 7 bases lay outside the gene matches. This CDR3 has 15 residues. In germline, CDR1 is SGHVS, CDR2 FQNEAQ. The CDR3 region is CASRKGGTSSYEQYF. The CDR3 nucleotides are TGTGCCAGCAGGAAGGGCGGGACTAGCTCCTACGAGCAGTACTTC.

V gene TRBV10-3 combines with J gene TRBJ2-5, with TRBD2 matching over 11 bases. This CDR3 has 14 amino acids. V lost 7 bases to trimming and J lost 3 bases; unmatched junction nucleotides: 4. Germline assignment: CDR1 ENHRY and CDR2 SYGVKD. DNA for the CDR3: TGTGCCATCAACCCGACTAGCGGGGAAGAGACCCAGTACTTC. Translated: CAINPTSGEETQYF.

This chain links TRBV29-1 with TRBJ2-5, with D perhaps matching TRBD1 (6 bases). Trimming removed 7 bases at V and 2 bases at J, with 11 bases between. Germline V gives CDR1 SQVTM, CDR2 ANQGSEA. The CDR3 runs to 12 residues. CDR3 sequence: CSASGTQETQYF. DNA for the CDR3: TGCAGCGCCTCCGGGACACAAGAGACCCAGTACTTC.

CDR3 amino acids: CASSPMQGSGNTIYF. CDR3 in DNA: TGTGCCAGCAGCCCAATGCAGGGGAGCGGAAACACCATATATTTT. The chain recombines TRBV5-8 with TRBJ1-3, with D maybe TRBD1 (6 bases). Germline V CDR1 and CDR2: SGHTS, YDEGEE. V was clipped by 4 bases and J by 4 bases, with 15 bases between them. CDR3 length equals 15 residues. Looking up the rest from reference TRBV5-8 and TRBJ1-3 gives the full variable domain: EAGVTQSPTHLIKTRGQQATLRCSPISGHTSVYWYQQALGLGLQFLLWYDEGEERNRGNFPPRFSGRQFPNYSSELNVNALELEDSALYLCASSPMQGSGNTIYFGEGSWLTVV.

V is TRBV5-6 and J is TRBJ2-2, with D possibly matching TRBD1 (6 bases). CDR1 and CDR2 from the germline V gene are SGHDT and YYEEEE. The CDR3 has 18 residues. Trimming pared 0 bases from V and 4 bases from J, leaving 19 bases between. CDR3 coding DNA: TGTGCCAGCAGCTTGGAACAGGGCTTCGAAACTTTCACCGGGGAGCTGTTTTTT. The encoded protein is CASSLEQGFETFTGELFF.

About this clone: Different DNA sequences within this sample yield the same CDR3. This rearrangement joins TRBV7-2 to TRBJ2-7; 9 bases fit TRBD1. J lost 2 bases, V lost 0 bases, and 2 bases had no gene match. The CDR3 is made up of 15 amino acids. The germline V gene has CDR1 SGHTA and CDR2 FQGNSA. CDR3 nucleotide sequence: TGTGCCAGCAGCTTAGCGGGGGACAGGGCCTACGAGCAGTACTTC. Translating it yields CASSLAGDRAYEQYF.

This sequence joins TRBV9 and TRBJ2-6; D is possibly TRBD2 (5 bases). This CDR3 spans 16 amino acids. V was clipped by 5 bases and J by 0 bases, with 12 bases between them. Germline V gene sequence: CDR1 SGDLS, CDR2 YYNGEE. CDR3 amino acids: CASRAPGSSGANVLTF. Written as DNA, the CDR3 is TGTGCCAGCAGAGCCCCTGGGAGCTCTGGGGCCAACGTCCTGACTTTC. The full variable domain, completed using reference TRBV9 and TRBJ2-6, is DSGVTQTPKHLITATGQRVTLRCSPRSGDLSVYWYQQSLDQGLQFLIQYYNGEERAKGNILERFSAQQFPDLHSELNLSSLELGDSALYFCASRAPGSSGANVLTFGAGSRLTVL.

The rearrangement links TRBV6-5 to TRBJ2-2; D is unresolved. This CDR3 comprises 14 residues. Per germline, CDR1 MNHEY and CDR2 SVGAGI. The V gene lost 5 bases and the J gene lost 6 bases, with 13 bases spanning the gap. The CDR3 loop reads CASSPEVVAGELFF. CDR3 coding DNA: TGTGCCAGCAGTCCTGAGGTTGTGGCCGGGGAGCTGTTTTTT.

This rearrangement joins TRBV30 to TRBJ1-2, with D maybe TRBD1 (6 bases). Germline CDR1 is GTSNPN and CDR2 is SVGIG (reference sequence). Trimming shortened V by 0 bases and J by 4 bases, and 12 bases separated the two germline ends. This CDR3 region has 14 residues. CDR3 protein: CAWSVRSGAYGYTF. The CDR3 DNA follows: TGTGCCTGGAGTGTAAGGTCAGGGGCCTATGGCTACACCTTC.

The chain has TRBV7-9 and TRBJ2-1, with 7 bases fitting TRBD1. Germline V CDR1 and CDR2: SEHNR, FQNEAQ (reference sequence). After removal of 6 bases from V and 7 bases from J, the junction contained 9 bases not matched to a gene. The CDR3 extends over 14 amino acids. CDR3 DNA sequence: TGTGCCAGCAGTACAGACAGGGTAGGGAATGAGCAGTTCTTC. Translation: CASSTDRVGNEQFF.

The gene calls are TRBV5-1 and TRBJ2-5; 14 bases align to TRBD2. Germline CDR1 SGHRS, CDR2 YFSETQ. Trimming removed 4 bases from V and 4 bases from J; junction bases left unmatched: 6. The CDR3 has 16 residues. The CDR3 bases are TGCGCCAGCAGCGTAAGGACTAGCGGGGGGTTAGAGACCCAGTACTTC. Translation: CASSVRTSGGLETQYF.

This chain connects TRBV11-2 to TRBJ1-1, with D unclear. Trimming took off 2 bases at V and 8 bases at J, with 9 bases between the two ends. The CDR3 has 12 residues. Germline V gene sequence: CDR1 SGHAT, CDR2 FQNNGV. The CDR3 nucleotides are TGTGCCAGCAGCTTATCTGGAGGGGAAGCTTTCTTT. Its protein is CASSLSGGEAFF. Combining the CDR3 with reference TRBV11-2 and TRBJ1-1 gives the whole variable domain EAGVAQSPRYKIIEKRQSVAFWCNPISGHATLYWYQQILGQGPKLLIQFQNNGVVDDSQLPKDRFSAERLKGVDSTLKIQPAKLEDSAVYLCASSLSGGEAFFGQGTRLTVV.

The gene calls are TRBV27 and TRBJ2-7, with D hard to call. With 1 base removed from V and 3 bases from J, the gap between germline ends came to 22 bases. The CDR3 covers 18 residues. Per the germline V gene, CDR1 is MNHEY and CDR2 is SMNVEV (reference sequence). The CDR3: CASSLYGSSTLLYYEQYF. The DNA of the CDR3 is TGTGCCAGCAGTTTATACGGATCCAGTACCCTACTATACTACGAGCAGTACTTC.

The genes are TRBV6-5 and TRBJ2-5, with a possible D match to TRBD1 (7 bases). V dropped 6 bases and J dropped 4 bases, with 15 bases sitting between them. This CDR3 has 14 residues. The germline CDR1 and CDR2 sequences are MNHEY and SVGAGI. CDR3 nucleotides: TGTGCCAGCAGGGCCGGGACAGCGGGAGAGACCCAGTACTTC. This sequence encodes CASRAGTAGETQYF.

The chain combines TRBV5-5 with TRBJ2-1; 11 nucleotides match TRBD2. The CDR3 covers 15 residues. Germline CDR1 is SGHKS and CDR2 is YYEKEE (reference sequence). Trimming removed 4 bases from V and 4 bases from J; junction bases left unmatched: 4. CDR3 protein: CASSEPSGGYNEQFF. Written as DNA, the CDR3 is TGTGCCAGCAGCGAACCTAGCGGGGGGTACAATGAGCAGTTCTTC.

V gene TRBV7-8 combines with J gene TRBJ1-2; 9 bases agree with TRBD1. This CDR3 has 11 amino acids. CDR1 and CDR2 (germline): SGHVS, FQNEAQ. V dropped 5 bases and J dropped 14; count of bases not matched to a gene: 6. The CDR3 nucleotides are TGTGCCAGCAGCCCCGGACAGGGGAATACCTTC. This sequence encodes CASSPGQGNTF.

The chain combines TRBV7-9 with TRBJ2-3; maybe TRBD2 (8 bases). The CDR3 extends over 16 amino acids. The V gene's germline CDR1 is SEHNR and CDR2 FQNEAQ (reference sequence). The V end was cut by 5 bases, the J end by 4 bases, with 19 bases between. DNA of the CDR3: TGTGCCAGCAGCGAGGGGGCGGGGGGAATCCCAGATACGCAGTATTTT. As protein: CASSEGAGGIPDTQYF.

This chain uses TRBV7-2 with TRBJ2-3; no firm D call. Per the germline V gene, CDR1 is SGHTA and CDR2 is FQGNSA. Trimming pared 2 bases from V and 1 base from J, leaving 7 bases between. This CDR3 contains 14 residues. CDR3 in DNA: TGTGCCAGCAGCTTACTAGTGCGCACAGATACGCAGTATTTT. The encoded protein is CASSLLVRTDTQYF. The full variable domain, with the rest looked up from reference TRBV7-2 and TRBJ2-3, is GAGVSQSPSNKVTEKGKDVELRCDPISGHTALYWYRQSLGQGLEFLIYFQGNSAPDKSGLPSDRFSAERTGGSVSTLTIQRTQQEDSAVYLCASSLLVRTDTQYFGPGTRLTVL.